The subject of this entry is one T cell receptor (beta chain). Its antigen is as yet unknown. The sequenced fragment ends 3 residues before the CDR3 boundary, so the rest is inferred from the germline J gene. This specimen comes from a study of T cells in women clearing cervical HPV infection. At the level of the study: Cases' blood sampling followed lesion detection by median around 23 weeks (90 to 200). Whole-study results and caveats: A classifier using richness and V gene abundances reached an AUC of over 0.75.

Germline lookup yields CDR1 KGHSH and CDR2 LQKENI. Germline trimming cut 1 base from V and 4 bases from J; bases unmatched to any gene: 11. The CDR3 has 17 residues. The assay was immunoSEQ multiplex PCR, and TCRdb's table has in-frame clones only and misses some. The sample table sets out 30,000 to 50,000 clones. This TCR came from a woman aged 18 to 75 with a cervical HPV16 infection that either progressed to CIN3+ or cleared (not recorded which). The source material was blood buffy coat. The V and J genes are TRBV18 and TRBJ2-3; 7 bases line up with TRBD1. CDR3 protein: CASSPLPQGSQADTQYF. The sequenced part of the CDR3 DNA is TGTGCCAGCTCACCACTCCCACAGGGGAGTCAGGCAGATACG.